This T cell receptor delta chain was sequenced during a study of delta chains in infants with herpesvirus infections (dated by TCRdb to 2021 to 2023). In the study overall: To characterize gammadelta T cell responses to primary cytomegalovirus (CMV) infection, researchers prospectively followed a birth cohort of Ugandan infants starting at birth. The study looked for a public fetal Vdelta1/Vgamma8 gammadelta TCR clonotype in infants infected with CMV after birth. gammadelta TCRs were sequenced from PBMC of 18 CMV-infected infants (one congenitally infected) and roughly eight CMV-uninfected infants with enough sample available. Infant blood samples fell into approximate age groups of 1.5, 4, 8 and 12 months. Previously published Belgian fetal and cord blood gammadelta TCR data were added only for comparison and were not generated in this cohort.

General study outcomes and caveats: Public-clonotype frequency among Vdelta1 cells appeared to correlate inversely with age at infection and decayed rapidly, seemingly not persisting beyond around two months. In CMV-uninfected infants, the public clonotype might still be present but below the detection limit. The public clonotype was found only at the first time point after infection and was absent in uninfected infants and in those infected after 120 days. Of approximately 17 CMV-infected infants, 4 carried the public Vdelta1 clonotype: three infants infected postnatally before 120 days of age and the congenitally infected infant. A small sample size and the lack of race- or environment-matched controls were noted by the authors, because CMV is acquired by nearly all Ugandans before adulthood.

Preparation of the library involved RT-PCR. To generate TCR cDNA, PBMC RNA underwent reverse transcription with SuperScript II using gamma-chain- and delta-chain-specific primers. The cDNA was purified with AMPure XP beads, then amplified and indexed with Illumina adapters using the Nextera XT Index Kit. An Illumina MiSeq with a V2 300-cycle kit was used to sequence the gammadelta TCR libraries. In the source study's methods: Using MiXCR v2.1.12, CDR3 sequences were assembled, and reads were mapped onto D, J and V genes obtained from GenBank. VDJtools v1.2.1 was used to perform repertoire analyses of the CDR3 clonotypes. TCRdb reran clone calling on the public reads with CATT; rows sharing one DNA sequence were then combined. TCRdb, rather than the study authors, made the V and J calls. The table for this sample lists over a thousand delta-chain clones; approximately 30% of them were counted only once. Roughly 20% of the sample goes to the ten largest clones.

Comments on this clone: Its target antigen remains unknown. With only one base between it and a far larger clone, this is likely a read error. This CDR3 is also generated by other DNA sequences in the sample.

Infants were enrolled after their mothers, pregnant women receiving prenatal care in Kampala, Uganda, were recruited, and documentation of maternal HIV status was required. Home visits to families took place weekly, and collection of infant clinical information, oral swabs and peripheral blood began at 6 weeks of age and was repeated every 4 months after that. Blood was collected in heparin tubes, and PBMC were isolated by Ficoll-Paque density gradient centrifugation and cryopreserved. V has 1 base trimmed and J has 2 bases trimmed; junction bases matching no gene number 6. The CDR3, cysteine through phenylalanine, is 16 amino acids long. The sequence is cut down to CDR3 DNA, 48 bases in frame from base 1. Via the germline V gene, CDR1 is GEAIGNYY and CDR2 EKD.

This sequence originates from a human donor who was a Ugandan infant, either HIV-exposed or HIV-unexposed (not recorded which). The starting material was peripheral blood, obtained at time point 3 of longitudinal follow-up. This sequence uses TRDV2 and TRDJ1, and TRDD3 aligns with 10 junction nucleotides. The CDR3 has the sequence CACDTLGDRGTDKLIF. The DNA reads as follows: TGTGCCTGTGACACGCTGGGGGATAGAGGGACCGATAAACTCATCTTT.